This T cell receptor (beta chain) originates from a study of blood T cell repertoires in COVID-19. Germline lookup yields CDR1 MDHEN and CDR2 SYDVKM. This CDR3 is built from 13 residues. As handled by the study authors: Counts of nucleated cells, estimated from reference gene primer amplification, were obtained. Assay used: immunoSEQ multiplex PCR; TCRdb lists only in-frame clones, some missing. That table gives V, J and clone size, and the DNA gave D and trimming. The repertoire holds about 84,000 clones, with around 83% as singletons. Sequenced input: peripheral blood. The V call is TRBV28, the J call TRBJ1-5; 9 bases map to TRBD1. This receptor was taken from a man at least 80 years old with active or convalescent COVID-19. The CDR3 protein is CATGGSEHQPQHF. The DNA of the CDR3 is TGTGCTACAGGGGGCTCCGAACATCAGCCCCAGCATTTT.